This paragraph covers one T cell receptor beta chain sequence. The clone's antigen remains unknown. The CDR3 end lies 3 residues beyond the end of the read and is filled in from the germline J gene. This sample is part of a study of T cells in women clearing cervical HPV infection (dated 2018 in TCRdb). About the study as a whole: The cases were some 27 women with histologically confirmed HPV16-related CIN3 or worse, and 2 of these cases were invasive cancers. The exploratory proof-of-principle case-control study was nested within the Guanacaste HPV Natural History Study in Costa Rica and compared TCR repertoires across cervical HPV16 outcomes. In the parent cohort, 9,000 to 13,000 women aged 18 or older were enrolled in Guanacaste, Costa Rica, during about 1993 to 1995 and were followed for seven years. Among cases, blood sampling occurred a median of 149 days after lesion detection, with an interquartile range of roughly 85 to 220 days. Since only a few of the women had HLA typing available, the possibility that HLA type was acting as a confounder could not be ruled out. Cases were matched to controls by age within five years and by the year the sample was collected. Controls were more than 20 women whose single incident HPV16 infection cleared within 12 months without precancer or cancer developing. Cases had a median age of roughly 30 years compared with about 40 for controls, and baseline characteristics showed no significant differences between the groups. Five blinded duplicates per group were added as quality controls, so that 60 or so samples were obtained: about 50 participants and some 10 replicates. Blood from cases was collected at the visit at which the lesion was first identified, whereas blood from controls was collected once infection was no longer detected.

Using the immunoSEQ assay, multiplex PCR amplified TCR beta CDR3 regions from an average of approximately 1,300 ng of genomic DNA per sample. Primer bias was corrected in the assay by using a complete synthetic TCR repertoire to establish an amplification baseline. The amplicons were sequenced using the Illumina platform. Turning to the authors' computational methods: Sequences were error-corrected by clustering with frequency ratios and a modified nearest-neighbor algorithm, then analyzed in the immunoSEQ Analyzer with IMGT gene definitions. At each rarefaction depth, TCR richness and evenness were averaged across 20 rarefaction repeats, and samples with fewer sequences than that depth were excluded. Wilcoxon rank sum tests with FDR correction were used to compare V, D and J gene relative abundances between the groups. For the blinded duplicates, the intraclass correlation was 95% to 96% for TCR richness and averaged about 77% across about 67 gene segments. TCRdb took this table from immuneACCESS and kept in-frame rearrangements with V and J called. Such tables lack part of the clones; where checked against another copy, unresolved V genes explain under half of the gap, and the rest is unexplained. Clone size and V and J calls were adopted from that table, with D and trimming inferred from the DNA. The sample's clone listing holds 39,000 or so clones. The ten largest clones take up around 6% of the sample.

Every participant had a single incident cervical HPV16 infection, and prevalent HPV16 infections were excluded. Cervical HPV DNA was detected by MY09/MY11 PCR, and genotyping was performed by dot-blot hybridization. Fifteen mL of heparinized blood were centrifuged, and the buffy coat was split into aliquots, frozen at -30 degrees C, and then kept at -80 degrees C. QIAGEN kits were used to extract genomic DNA from buffy coat specimens. The study at large found these results: Cases had lower TRBV6-7 relative abundance than controls (about 0.1% versus 0.15%; Bonferroni P = 0.0008). Significantly higher TCR repertoire richness was observed in CIN3+ cases than in controls across sequencing depths, whereas no difference in evenness was found. T-cell numbers per sample were unknown, so richness differences could reflect varying T-cell content rather than repertoire biology. Because of the cross-sectional design, the study could not determine whether the associations came before infection or resulted from infection, and neither effector/memory subsets nor HPV-specific T cells were isolated. By combining richness with V gene abundances, random forest classifiers separated cases from controls with an estimated AUC of 0.83.

Based on the germline V gene, the CDR1 and CDR2 sequences are SGHTA and FQGTGA. The junction shows trimming of 7 bases on V and 3 bases on J, plus 14 bases between the germline ends. The CDR3 runs 14 amino acids, cysteine and phenylalanine included. Shown are 33 bases from within the CDR3, in frame from base 1. Material: blood buffy coat. This TCR was sampled from a woman aged 18 to 75 with a cervical HPV16 infection that either progressed to CIN3+ or cleared (not recorded which). Recombination joined TRBV7-3 with TRBJ2-3, with no confident D gene call. The CDR3 reads as follows: CASKATPQTDTQYF. The part of the CDR3 DNA that was read is TGTGCCAGCAAAGCCACCCCACAGACAGATACG.